This T cell receptor beta chain emerged from a study of early T cells in non-severe SARS-CoV-2 infection. Turning to the study itself: Chains stayed unpaired after sequencing of bulk RNA from unsorted whole blood.

Germline CDR1 is SGHRS and CDR2 is YFSETQ. V was clipped by 1 base and J by 1 base, with 8 bases between them. The CDR3 loop spans 14 amino acids. Attached unique molecular identifiers marked individual cDNA molecules. TCRdb reanalysed the 5' RACE reads using MiXCR and keeps one entry per CDR3 protein. The data hold 37,000 or so distinct CDR3 sequences, with roughly 6.2% observed a single time. This clonotype was seen repeatedly, ten times or more. The V call is TRBV5-1, the J call TRBJ1-1; no firm D call. Sequencing was carried out using whole blood. The sequence derives from an adult who was a healthcare worker with PCR-confirmed SARS-CoV-2 infection or an uninfected control (not recorded which). The CDR3 loop reads CASSLTNSNTEAFF. The CDR3 nucleotides read TGCGCCAGCAGCTTGACCAACTCGAACACTGAAGCTTTCTTT.